The 18 T cell receptor beta chains below come from one sample, sequenced in a study of T cells in Graves' hyperthyroidism and ophthalmopathy. Researchers took RNA transcripts and amplified the TCR beta CDR3 regions from them. Carried out on the TCR CDR3, a first-round RT-PCR used the HTBI primer set. TCRdb called the multiplex PCR reads again in MiXCR, with one record for every CDR3 protein. Among 550,000 to 850,000 distinct CDR3 sequences listed, roughly a sixth were seen once. Sequencing input: blood. The receptors were sampled from a woman aged 50 to 60 with Graves' hyperthyroidism that later progressed to Graves' ophthalmopathy.

This clonotype was found a few times. The V and J genes are TRBV9 and TRBJ2-3; TRBD1 or TRBD2 may be the D gene (5 bases each). V was clipped by 4 bases and J by 6 bases, with 15 bases between them. The CDR3 has 14 residues. Germline CDR1 is SGDLS and CDR2 is YYNGEE. CDR3 protein: CASSFRQRADTQYF. Written as DNA, the CDR3 is TGTGCCAGCAGCTTCAGACAGAGGGCGGATACGCAGTATTTT.

This clonotype has just a few counts. The V call is TRBV10-2, the J call TRBJ1-1, with D unclear. V lost 2 bases and J lost 6, with 13 bases in between. Germline-derived CDR1 and CDR2 are WSHSY and SAAADI. This CDR3 is 14 amino acids long. The CDR3 reads CASSEMQAWPEAFF. The CDR3 DNA is TGCGCCAGCAGTGAGATGCAGGCCTGGCCTGAAGCTTTCTTT.

This clonotype showed up just once. The chain links TRBV30 to TRBJ1-4; D call uncertain. With 8 bases removed from V and 3 bases from J, the gap between germline ends came to 16 bases. This CDR3 comprises 14 residues. Germline CDR1 is GTSNPN and CDR2 is SVGIG (reference sequence). CDR3 sequence: CAQSPGSANEKLFF. DNA for the CDR3: TGTGCCCAAAGTCCAGGATCGGCTAATGAAAAACTGTTTTTT.

This clonotype occurred a few times. The CDR3: CASSNTGIKNIQYF. Here the CDR3 DNA reads TGTGCCAGCAGCAATACAGGGATTAAAAACATTCAGTACTTC. The V and J genes are TRBV5-6 and TRBJ2-4; D might be TRBD1 (6 bases). In germline, CDR1 is SGHDT, CDR2 YYEEEE. Deletions cut 4 bases from V and 4 bases from J, with 12 bases between. The CDR3 is made up of 14 amino acids.

Ten or more counts support this clonotype. The CDR3 DNA reads as TGTGCCAGCAGCACGAATGAGGGCACTGAAGCTTTCTTT. Amino acid sequence: CASSTNEGTEAFF. The chain has TRBV7-9 and TRBJ1-1; D uncertain. V lost 5 bases and J 4 bases, leaving 11 bases between the germline ends. The CDR3 is 13 amino acids. CDR1 SEHNR and CDR2 FQNEAQ come from the germline V gene (reference sequence).

This clonotype was recorded at least ten times. The V and J genes are TRBV11-1 and TRBJ1-2; D possibly corresponds to TRBD1 (6 bases). The CDR3 totals 13 residues. Trimming left V 5 bases short and J 4 bases short, with 11 bases between. CDR1 and CDR2 from the germline V gene are SGHAT and FQDESV (reference sequence). CDR3 in DNA: TGTGCCAGCAGCACCAGGGGCGGCTATGGCTACACCTTC. Residues: CASSTRGGYGYTF.

The chain is built from TRBV3-1 and TRBJ1-6, with unresolved D. In germline, CDR1 is LGHDT, CDR2 YNNKEL (reference sequence). V lost 0 bases and J lost 10, with 13 bases in between. This CDR3 has 15 residues. The CDR3 loop reads CASSQDRVGRSPLHF. For the CDR3, the DNA is TGTGCCAGCAGCCAAGATCGGGTAGGTCGCTCACCCCTCCACTTT. The whole variable domain, filled in from reference TRBV3-1 and TRBJ1-6, reads DTAVSQTPKYLVTQMGNDKSIKCEQNLGHDTMYWYKQDSKKFLKIMFSYNNKELIINETVPNRFSPKSPDKAHLNLHINSLELGDSAVYFCASSQDRVGRSPLHFGNGTRLTVT.

This clonotype showed up just a few times. The chain employs TRBV7-9 and TRBJ2-3; D may correspond to TRBD1 or TRBD2 (6 bases each). Trimming left V 3 bases short and J 8 bases short, with 18 bases between. The CDR3 sequence is 15 residues long. Germline V gene data show CDR1 as SEHNR and CDR2 as FQNEAQ (reference sequence). Here the CDR3 reads CASSFVSGAVGTQYF. Here the CDR3 DNA reads TGTGCCAGCAGCTTTGTGTCGGGGGCGGTGGGTACGCAGTATTTT.

The chain carries TRBV29-1 and TRBJ1-5; no clear D gene. The CDR3 sequence is 12 residues long. Germline V gives CDR1 SQVTM, CDR2 ANQGSEA. Between the trimmed V and J ends, which lost 4 bases and 0 bases, there was a span of 4 bases. The chain's CDR3 is CSVVDSNQPQHF. The DNA for the CDR3 is TGCAGCGTTGTTGATAGCAATCAGCCCCAGCATTTT.

A word on this clonotype: One junction end disagrees with the germline gene, perhaps due to a read error. The rearrangement links TRBV5-1 to TRBJ1-1; D unresolved. There are 13 residues in the CDR3. Germline assignment: CDR1 SGHRS and CDR2 YFSETQ. For the CDR3, the DNA is TGCGTCAGCAGCTCGACGGTGAACACTGAAGCTTTCTTT. Translating gives CVSSSTVNTEAFF.

This clonotype has more than one count but fewer than ten. The CDR3 DNA reads TGTGCCAGCAGTCTCAGGGGAGAGATAGGCTACACCTTC. Its protein is CASSLRGEIGYTF. The genes are TRBV27 and TRBJ1-2; TRBD1 is a possible D gene (6 bases). V was trimmed by 5 bases and J by 8 bases, leaving 15 bases between them. The CDR3 spans 13 residues. Germline values: CDR1 MNHEY, CDR2 SMNVEV (reference sequence).

V gene TRBV30 combines with J gene TRBJ1-5; D is ambiguous. From germline, CDR1 is GTSNPN and CDR2 SVGIG (reference sequence). V was cut by 5 bases and J by 5 bases, with 7 bases left in between. CDR3 size: 11 residues. In DNA, the CDR3 is TGTGCCTGGGGTGAACATCAGCCCCAGCATTTT. It translates to CAWGEHQPQHF.

This chain connects TRBV7-3 to TRBJ1-4; the D gene is possibly TRBD1 (6 bases). CDR1 is SGHTA and CDR2 is FQGTGA in the germline V gene. The V end lost 5 bases, the J end lost 3 bases, and 13 bases lay between the germline ends. This CDR3 contains 15 residues. The DNA of the CDR3 is TGTGCCAGCAGCCTCACAGGGCCGGCTAATGAAAAACTGTTTTTT. As protein: CASSLTGPANEKLFF.

This clonotype has at least ten counts. This chain's CDR3 is CASSAHQVPGTEAFF. The DNA of the CDR3 is TGTGCCAGCAGCGCCCACCAGGTTCCGGGCACTGAAGCTTTCTTT. The V gene is TRBV12-3 or TRBV12-4, the J gene TRBJ1-1; the D is unclear. This CDR3 has 15 amino acids. Trimming stripped 6 bases from V and 4 bases from J, with 18 bases between.

This clonotype was recorded a few times. The rearrangement uses TRBV6-1 and TRBJ1-5; unclear D gene. The CDR3 is 15 amino acids. Germline CDR1 reads MNHNS; CDR2 reads SASEGT. Trimming cost V 7 bases and J 0 bases, with 13 bases left between them. In DNA form, the CDR3 reads TGTGCCAGCACCCCGATGCGGTATAGCAATCAGCCCCAGCATTTT. This gives the protein CASTPMRYSNQPQHF.

This clonotype has ten or more counts. DNA of the CDR3: TGTGCCAGCTCACCCGCGGGGCAGGGGAGCACTGAAGCTTTCTTT. Translation gives CASSPAGQGSTEAFF. The chain recombines TRBV18 with TRBJ1-1; D is perhaps TRBD1 (6 bases). Germline V gives CDR1 KGHSH, CDR2 LQKENI. CDR3 length: 15 amino acids. V shed 3 bases and J shed 4 bases, with 15 bases lying between them.

The rearrangement joins TRBV6-1 to TRBJ2-7, with D possibly being TRBD1 (6 bases). Trimming stripped 4 bases from V and 5 bases from J, with 9 bases between. Looked up from germline, CDR1 is MNHNS and CDR2 is SASEGT. The CDR3 is made up of 12 amino acids. CDR3 amino acids: CASSATGNEQYF. As DNA, the CDR3 is TGTGCCAGCAGTGCTACAGGGAACGAGCAGTACTTC.

The rearrangement uses TRBV19 and TRBJ2-5; TRBD2 matches at 7 bases. Germline CDR1 is LNHDA and CDR2 is SQIVND (reference sequence). The CDR3 runs 14 residues. J was trimmed by 5 bases and V by 3 bases; bases with no gene match: 6. CDR3 sequence reads: CASSMALAEETQYF. The CDR3 DNA is TGTGCCAGTAGTATGGCGCTAGCGGAGGAGACCCAGTACTTC. The whole variable domain, filled in from reference TRBV19 and TRBJ2-5, reads DGGITQSPKYLFRKEGQNVTLSCEQNLNHDAMYWYRQDPGQGLRLIYYSQIVNDFQKGDIAEGYSVSREKKESFPLTVTSAQKNPTAFYLCASSMALAEETQYFGPGTRLLVL.